The sample holds many counts of the clone carrying this T cell receptor beta chain. The junction does not match germline at one end; this may be a read error. This sample is drawn from a study of T cells in Graves' hyperthyroidism and ophthalmopathy. Orbital computed tomography, thyroid ultrasound, serum thyroxine and TRAb, and clinical symptoms together informed the diagnoses. TCR beta CDR3 sequences were amplified from RNA transcripts. RT-PCR in the first round (using the HTBI primer set) targeted the TCR CDR3. One entry per CDR3 protein, called by TCRdb with MiXCR from the multiplex PCR reads. In the table there are 300,000 to 500,000 distinct CDR3 sequences, over 12% of which are singletons. CDR1 and CDR2 (germline): SSHAT, FNYEAQ (reference sequence). The CDR3 covers 14 residues.

The sequenced material came from blood. The rearrangement links TRBV7-7 to TRBJ2-2; D is uncertain. The origin of this receptor is a man between 50 and 59 years old with Graves' ophthalmopathy. The CDR3 DNA reads TGTGCTAGCAGCCCCGCTGAGGCAACCGGGGAGCTGTTTTTT. Its translation: CASSPAEATGELFF. The whole variable domain, remainder taken from reference TRBV7-7 and TRBJ2-2, is GAGVSQSPRYKVTKRGQDVTLRCDPISSHATLYWYQQALGQGPEFLTYFNYEAQPDKSGLPSDRFSAERPEGSISTLTIQRTEQRDSAMYRCASSPAEATGELFFGEGSRLTVL.